This record covers a single TCR beta chain. Antigen unknown. The data derive from a study of CXCR3-negative and CXCR3-positive naive CD8 T cells. Study results and limitations: Relative to CXCR3-negative naive cells, CXCR3-positive naive cells had more hydrophobic TRB CDR3s.

TRB cDNA libraries were made by UMI-labeled 5' RACE. TCRdb reprocessed the 5' RACE reads and keeps a single row for each CDR3 protein, giving no DNA. Recorded here are 150,000 to 180,000 distinct CDR3 sequences; the top ten clones represent 0.49%. The sequence was obtained from a human donor in good health. Some clones in this sample may be carry-over from other donors' samples. What was sequenced was naive CXCR3+ CD8+ T cells from blood. Specified subset: CD45RO-CCR7+CD27+CD95- naive CD8+ T cells expressing CXCR3 (TNR3+).

The CDR3 protein is CASSLGLGDQAEAFF. The V gene is TRBV13, the J gene TRBJ1-1. In germline, CDR1 is PRHDT, CDR2 FYEKMQ (reference sequence). The length of the CDR3 is 15 residues.